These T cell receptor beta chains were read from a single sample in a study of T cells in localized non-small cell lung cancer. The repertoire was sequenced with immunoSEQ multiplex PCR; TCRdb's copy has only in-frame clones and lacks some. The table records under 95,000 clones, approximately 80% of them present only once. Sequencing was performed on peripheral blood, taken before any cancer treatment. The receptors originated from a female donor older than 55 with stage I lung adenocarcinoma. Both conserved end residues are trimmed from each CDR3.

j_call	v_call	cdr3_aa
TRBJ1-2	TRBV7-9	ASSFSTGSYGYT
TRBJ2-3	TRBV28	ASSFWGTGRHTQY
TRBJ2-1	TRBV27	ASSADSVGESYNEQF
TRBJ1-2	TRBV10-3	AISEWGRPAYGYT
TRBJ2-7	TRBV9	ASSVGSSSYEQY
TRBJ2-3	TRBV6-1	ASQEEDFHTDTQY
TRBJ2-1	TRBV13	ASSLGLAGGLGYNEQF
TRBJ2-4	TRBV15	ATSRAGWQLAKNIQY
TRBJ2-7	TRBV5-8	ASSLEGAYEQY
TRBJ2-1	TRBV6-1	ASSEVLAGGDEQF
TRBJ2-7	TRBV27	ASSLVAGALYEQY